The clone carrying this T cell receptor (beta chain) has more than one count but fewer than ten. Here immunoSEQ multiplex PCR was the method, and the copy in TCRdb shows in-frame clones only, minus some. Counted here are 10,000 or so clones, around 32% occurring once; the ten biggest clones make up under 2%. This record belongs to a study of graft-versus-host responses after intestinal transplantation. In the study overall: Each patient got anti-thymocyte globulin induction, then tacrolimus and steroids for roughly 3 years.

The authors combined approximately 200,000 CFSE-labeled responder cells with approximately 200,000 irradiated, violet-dye-labeled stimulator cells in plates. CDR1 SGDLS and CDR2 YYNGEE come from the germline V gene. The CDR3 length is 16 residues. Germline trimming cut 3 bases from V and 1 base from J; bases unmatched to any gene: 4. V and J are TRBV9 and TRBJ2-3, with 11 bases identical to TRBD2. This clonotype was sampled from a human patient who was an organ donor for intestinal transplantation. This specimen was alloreactive CD4+ T cells from a mixed lymphocyte reaction culture, taken before transplantation. Specified subset: CFSE-low proliferating T cells sorted from approximately 6-day pre-transplant mixed lymphocyte reaction (GvH or HvG direction). This CDR3 is CASSGGLAGGTDTQYF. The CDR3 DNA reads as TGTGCCAGCAGCGGAGGACTAGCGGGTGGCACAGATACGCAGTATTTT.